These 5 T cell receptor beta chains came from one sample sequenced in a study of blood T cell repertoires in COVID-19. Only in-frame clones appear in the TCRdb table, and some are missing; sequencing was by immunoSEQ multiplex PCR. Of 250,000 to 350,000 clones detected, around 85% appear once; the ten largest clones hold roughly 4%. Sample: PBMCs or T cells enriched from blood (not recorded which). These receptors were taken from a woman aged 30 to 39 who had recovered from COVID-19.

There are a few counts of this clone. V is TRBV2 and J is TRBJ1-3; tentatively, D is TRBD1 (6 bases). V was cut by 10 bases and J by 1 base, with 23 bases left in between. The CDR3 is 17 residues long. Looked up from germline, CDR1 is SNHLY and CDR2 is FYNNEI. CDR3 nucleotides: TGTGCCACCACGACGCGTCCCGGGACACCTTCTGGAAACACCATATATTTT. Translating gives CATTTRPGTPSGNTIYF.

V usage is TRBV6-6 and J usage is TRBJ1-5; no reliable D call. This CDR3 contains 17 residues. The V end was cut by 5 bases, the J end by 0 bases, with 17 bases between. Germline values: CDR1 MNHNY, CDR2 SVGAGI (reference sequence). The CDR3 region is CASSPRWAGYSNQPQHF. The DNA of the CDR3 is TGTGCCAGCAGTCCCCGCTGGGCAGGATATAGCAATCAGCCCCAGCATTTT.

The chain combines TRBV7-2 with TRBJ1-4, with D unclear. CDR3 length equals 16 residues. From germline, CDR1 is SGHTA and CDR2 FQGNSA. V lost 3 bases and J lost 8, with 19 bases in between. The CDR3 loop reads CASSLPLEEGKEKLFF. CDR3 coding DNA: TGTGCCAGCAGCTTGCCCCTTGAAGAGGGAAAGGAAAAACTGTTTTTT. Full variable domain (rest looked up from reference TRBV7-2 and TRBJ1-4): GAGVSQSPSNKVTEKGKDVELRCDPISGHTALYWYRQSLGQGLEFLIYFQGNSAPDKSGLPSDRFSAERTGGSVSTLTIQRTQQEDSAVYLCASSLPLEEGKEKLFFGSGTQLSVL.

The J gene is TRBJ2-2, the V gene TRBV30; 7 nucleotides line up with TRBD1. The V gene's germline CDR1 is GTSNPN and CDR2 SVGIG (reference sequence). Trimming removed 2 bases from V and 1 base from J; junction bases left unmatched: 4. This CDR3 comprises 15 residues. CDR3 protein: CAWSRAGGNTGELFF. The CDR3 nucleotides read TGTGCCTGGAGTAGGGCAGGGGGGAACACCGGGGAGCTGTTTTTT. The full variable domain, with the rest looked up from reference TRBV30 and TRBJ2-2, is SQTIHQWPATLVQPVGSPLSLECTVEGTSNPNLYWYRQAAGRGLQLLFYSVGIGQISSEVPQNLSASRPQDRQFILSSKKLLLSDSGFYLCAWSRAGGNTGELFFGEGSRLTVL.

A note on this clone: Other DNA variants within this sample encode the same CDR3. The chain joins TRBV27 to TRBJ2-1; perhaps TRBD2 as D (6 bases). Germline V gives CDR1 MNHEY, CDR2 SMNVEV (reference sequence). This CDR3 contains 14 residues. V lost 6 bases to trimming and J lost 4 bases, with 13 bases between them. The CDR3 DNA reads TGTGCCAGCAGCTCCCTGGCGGGATACAATGAGCAGTTCTTC. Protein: CASSSLAGYNEQFF.